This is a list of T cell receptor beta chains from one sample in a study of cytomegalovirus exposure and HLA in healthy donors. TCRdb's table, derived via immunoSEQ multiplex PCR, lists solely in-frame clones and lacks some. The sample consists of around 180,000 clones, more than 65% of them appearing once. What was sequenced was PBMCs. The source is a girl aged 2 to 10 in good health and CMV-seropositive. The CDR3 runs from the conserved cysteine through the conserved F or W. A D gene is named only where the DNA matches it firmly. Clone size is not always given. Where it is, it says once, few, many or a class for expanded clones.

CDR3 protein: CAWSPDTPTNEKLFF
CDR3 DNA: TGTGCCTGGAGTCCCGACACTCCAACTAATGAAAAACTGTTTTTT
J gene: TRBJ1-4
clone size: .
CDR3 length: 15
V gene: TRBV30
D gene: .

CDR3 protein: CASSRLAGGRTTGELFF
CDR3 DNA: TGTGCCAGCAGTAGGCTAGCGGGGGGGCGGACCACCGGGGAGCTGTTTTTT
J gene: TRBJ2-2
clone size: once
CDR3 length: 17
V gene: TRBV2
D gene: TRBD2

CDR3 protein: CASSTGWDRTSGYNEQFF
CDR3 DNA: TGTGCCAGCAGCACCGGGTGGGACAGGACTAGCGGTTACAATGAGCAGTTCTTC
J gene: TRBJ2-1
clone size: .
CDR3 length: 18
V gene: TRBV11-3
D gene: TRBD2

CDR3 protein: CAWSPRVGTETFPLHF
CDR3 DNA: TGTGCCTGGAGTCCACGAGTCGGGACAGAGACTTTCCCCCTCCACTTT
J gene: TRBJ1-6
clone size: .
CDR3 length: 16
V gene: TRBV30
D gene: TRBD1

CDR3 protein: CASSLEGRDEKLFF
CDR3 DNA: TGCGCCAGCAGCTTGGAAGGCAGGGATGAAAAACTGTTTTTT
J gene: TRBJ1-4
clone size: few
CDR3 length: 14
V gene: TRBV5-1
D gene: .

CDR3 protein: CASSQAGGTEQFF
CDR3 DNA: TGCGCCAGCAGCCAAGCAGGGGGCACTGAGCAGTTCTTC
J gene: TRBJ2-1
clone size: few
CDR3 length: 13
V gene: TRBV4-1
D gene: TRBD1

CDR3 protein: CATNQGEGEAFF
CDR3 DNA: TGTGCCACCAACCAGGGGGAAGGTGAAGCTTTCTTT
J gene: TRBJ1-1
clone size: .
CDR3 length: 12
V gene: TRBV15
D gene: TRBD1

CDR3 protein: CASSSPGAGANVLTF
CDR3 DNA: TGTGCCAGCAGCTCCCCGGGGGCTGGGGCCAACGTCCTGACTTTC
J gene: TRBJ2-6
clone size: .
CDR3 length: 15
V gene: TRBV5-4
D gene: .

CDR3 protein: CASSSPLRGTSYYEQYF
CDR3 DNA: TGTGCCAGCAGTTCCCCCCTCCGGGGGACCTCCTACTACGAGCAGTACTTC
J gene: TRBJ2-7
clone size: .
CDR3 length: 17
V gene: TRBV27
D gene: .

CDR3 protein: CASSLIQGTTEAFF
CDR3 DNA: TGTGCCAGCAGCTTAATTCAGGGGACCACTGAAGCTTTCTTT
J gene: TRBJ1-1
clone size: .
CDR3 length: 14
V gene: TRBV5-6
D gene: .

CDR3 protein: CASSESGGYGYTF
CDR3 DNA: TGCGCCAGCAGTGAGTCGGGGGGCTATGGCTACACCTTC
J gene: TRBJ1-2
clone size: .
CDR3 length: 13
V gene: TRBV10-1
D gene: .

CDR3 protein: CASSIAQGAGEQYF
CDR3 DNA: TGTGCCAGCAGCATTGCACAGGGGGCTGGCGAGCAGTACTTC
J gene: TRBJ2-7
clone size: .
CDR3 length: 14
V gene: TRBV6-1
D gene: TRBD1

CDR3 protein: CASSQFLNTEAFF
CDR3 DNA: TGTGCCAGCAGCCAGTTTTTGAACACTGAAGCTTTCTTT
J gene: TRBJ1-1
clone size: .
CDR3 length: 13
V gene: TRBV27
D gene: .

CDR3 protein: CASSPRGTDNTGELFF
CDR3 DNA: TGTGCCAGCTCACCGCGTGGGACAGACAACACCGGGGAGCTGTTTTTT
J gene: TRBJ2-2
clone size: .
CDR3 length: 16
V gene: TRBV18
D gene: TRBD1

CDR3 protein: CASSSPQGSGAEAFF
CDR3 DNA: TGCGCCAGCAGCTCCCCTCAGGGAAGCGGGGCTGAAGCTTTCTTT
J gene: TRBJ1-1
clone size: .
CDR3 length: 15
V gene: TRBV5-1
D gene: .

CDR3 protein: CASPVARGGSDEQFF
CDR3 DNA: TGTGCCTCTCCTGTGGCTCGCGGGGGGAGCGATGAGCAGTTCTTC
J gene: TRBJ2-1
clone size: .
CDR3 length: 15
V gene: TRBV30
D gene: TRBD2

CDR3 protein: CASSFSQGFGQPQHF
CDR3 DNA: TGTGCCAGCAGCTTTTCACAGGGATTCGGGCAGCCCCAGCATTTT
J gene: TRBJ1-5
clone size: .
CDR3 length: 15
V gene: TRBV11-2
D gene: .

CDR3 protein: CASSPGFGINYEQYF
CDR3 DNA: TGTGCCAGCAGCCCAGGTTTCGGCATTAACTACGAGCAGTACTTC
J gene: TRBJ2-7
clone size: .
CDR3 length: 15
V gene: TRBV9
D gene: .

CDR3 protein: CAFLLAGGPEQFF
CDR3 DNA: TGTGCCTTTTTACTAGCGGGGGGGCCTGAGCAGTTCTTC
J gene: TRBJ2-1
clone size: .
CDR3 length: 13
V gene: TRBV30
D gene: TRBD2

CDR3 protein: CASSKGQGSYEQYF
CDR3 DNA: TGTGCCAGCAGCAAAGGACAGGGTTCCTACGAGCAGTACTTC
J gene: TRBJ2-7
clone size: .
CDR3 length: 14
V gene: TRBV27
D gene: TRBD1

CDR3 protein: CASSPGSPGNTIYF
CDR3 DNA: TGTGCCAGCAGTCCAGGATCACCCGGAAACACCATATATTTT
J gene: TRBJ1-3
clone size: .
CDR3 length: 14
V gene: TRBV6-5
D gene: .

CDR3 protein: CASSLNDRRSSYEQYF
CDR3 DNA: TGTGCCAGCAGTTTGAACGACAGGAGGAGCTCCTACGAGCAGTACTTC
J gene: TRBJ2-7
clone size: .
CDR3 length: 16
V gene: TRBV5-8
D gene: .

CDR3 protein: CASSMAYYGYTF
CDR3 DNA: TGTGCCAGCAGTATGGCCTACTATGGCTACACCTTC
J gene: TRBJ1-2
clone size: .
CDR3 length: 12
V gene: TRBV6-1
D gene: .

CDR3 protein: CASSSELAGRYKYEQYF
CDR3 DNA: TGTGCCAGCAGCTCAGAATTGGCGGGCCGTTACAAATACGAGCAGTACTTC
J gene: TRBJ2-7
clone size: .
CDR3 length: 17
V gene: TRBV11-2
D gene: .

CDR3 protein: CASSVSWNTGELFF
CDR3 DNA: TGTGCCAGCAGTGTTAGTTGGAACACCGGGGAGCTGTTTTTT
J gene: TRBJ2-2
clone size: .
CDR3 length: 14
V gene: TRBV6-4
D gene: .

CDR3 protein: CASRSGSQETQYF
CDR3 DNA: TGTGCCAGCAGGAGCGGGAGCCAAGAGACCCAGTACTTC
J gene: TRBJ2-5
clone size: .
CDR3 length: 13
V gene: TRBV7-9
D gene: TRBD2

CDR3 protein: CSSSSRSYEQYF
CDR3 DNA: TGTTCCAGCAGCTCTCGCAGCTACGAGCAGTACTTC
J gene: TRBJ2-7
clone size: once
CDR3 length: 12
V gene: TRBV7-9
D gene: .

CDR3 protein: CASSTTGGVFNEQFF
CDR3 DNA: TGTGCCAGCAGCACCACAGGGGGCGTCTTTAATGAGCAGTTCTTC
J gene: TRBJ2-1
clone size: .
CDR3 length: 15
V gene: TRBV13
D gene: TRBD1

CDR3 protein: CASSSQEPYEQYF
CDR3 DNA: TGCGCCAGCAGCTCTCAGGAACCCTACGAGCAGTACTTC
J gene: TRBJ2-7
clone size: .
CDR3 length: 13
V gene: TRBV5-1
D gene: .

CDR3 protein: CASSVGPGLAGDNEQFF
CDR3 DNA: TGTGCCAGCAGCGTGGGACCGGGACTAGCGGGAGACAATGAGCAGTTCTTC
J gene: TRBJ2-1
clone size: .
CDR3 length: 17
V gene: TRBV9
D gene: TRBD2

CDR3 protein: CASSTRTSGSYEQYF
CDR3 DNA: TGTGCCAGCAGTACCAGGACTAGCGGATCATACGAGCAGTACTTC
J gene: TRBJ2-7
clone size: once
CDR3 length: 15
V gene: TRBV6-5
D gene: TRBD2

CDR3 protein: CASSVGLGNYEQYF
CDR3 DNA: TGTGCCAGCAGCGTAGGACTAGGAAATTACGAGCAGTACTTC
J gene: TRBJ2-7
clone size: .
CDR3 length: 14
V gene: TRBV9
D gene: .

CDR3 protein: CAWRQAFSYGYTF
CDR3 DNA: TGTGCCTGGCGACAGGCCTTCTCCTATGGCTACACCTTC
J gene: TRBJ1-2
clone size: .
CDR3 length: 13
V gene: TRBV30
D gene: .

CDR3 protein: CAISGWQAGGPETQYF
CDR3 DNA: TGTGCCATCAGTGGCTGGCAAGCGGGAGGGCCGGAGACCCAGTACTTC
J gene: TRBJ2-5
clone size: .
CDR3 length: 16
V gene: TRBV10-3
D gene: TRBD2

CDR3 protein: CASSPGPGQGFDEQFF
CDR3 DNA: TGTGCCAGCAGCCCAGGGCCGGGACAGGGGTTCGATGAGCAGTTCTTC
J gene: TRBJ2-1
clone size: .
CDR3 length: 16
V gene: TRBV7-2
D gene: TRBD1

CDR3 protein: CASSLDRGGNEQFF
CDR3 DNA: TGTGCCAGCAGCTTAGATCGGGGTGGCAATGAGCAGTTCTTC
J gene: TRBJ2-1
clone size: .
CDR3 length: 14
V gene: TRBV11-2
D gene: .

CDR3 protein: CASRRARNSPLHF
CDR3 DNA: TGTGCCAGCAGGAGGGCCCGGAATTCACCCCTCCACTTT
J gene: TRBJ1-6
clone size: once
CDR3 length: 13
V gene: TRBV6-5
D gene: .

CDR3 protein: CATSWGAGGYEQYF
CDR3 DNA: TGTGCCACCAGCTGGGGGGCAGGGGGCTACGAGCAGTACTTC
J gene: TRBJ2-7
clone size: .
CDR3 length: 14
V gene: TRBV15
D gene: .

CDR3 protein: CASSQDRRTFPFGGYTF
CDR3 DNA: TGCGCCAGCAGTCAAGACAGGAGGACTTTCCCGTTCGGCGGCTACACCTTC
J gene: TRBJ1-2
clone size: once
CDR3 length: 17
V gene: TRBV23-1
D gene: .

CDR3 protein: CASSLGHFYEQYF
CDR3 DNA: TGTGCCAGCAGCTTGGGACACTTTTACGAGCAGTACTTC
J gene: TRBJ2-7
clone size: .
CDR3 length: 13
V gene: TRBV7-8
D gene: .

CDR3 protein: CASSEARLGTGGYTF
CDR3 DNA: TGTGCCAGCAGTGAAGCTCGACTGGGGACAGGTGGCTACACCTTC
J gene: TRBJ1-2
clone size: .
CDR3 length: 15
V gene: TRBV2
D gene: TRBD1

CDR3 protein: CASSQAGQGGNEQFF
CDR3 DNA: TGCGCCAGCAGCCAAGCGGGGCAGGGGGGTAATGAGCAGTTCTTC
J gene: TRBJ2-1
clone size: few
CDR3 length: 15
V gene: TRBV4-1
D gene: .

CDR3 protein: CASSRKSGRYNEQFF
CDR3 DNA: TGTGCCAGCAGCCGGAAGAGCGGGAGGTACAATGAGCAGTTCTTC
J gene: TRBJ2-1
clone size: .
CDR3 length: 15
V gene: TRBV7-9
D gene: TRBD2

CDR3 protein: CASSQDPGETQYF
CDR3 DNA: TGTGCCAGCAGCCAAGACCCGGGAGAGACCCAGTACTTC
J gene: TRBJ2-5
clone size: .
CDR3 length: 13
V gene: TRBV4-2
D gene: .